This T cell receptor beta chain was documented in a study of response to subunit inactivated influenza vaccine. Findings of the study overall: Each seasonal influenza vaccination recruits few new T cells, the authors suggested.

TCRdb re-derived calls from the RT-PCR reads in MiXCR, one entry per CDR3 protein. Among about 180,000 distinct CDR3 sequences listed, roughly 8.7% were seen once. This CDR3 comprises 16 residues. Trimming removed 2 bases from V and 1 base from J; junction bases left unmatched: 6. Germline assignment: CDR1 SQVTM and CDR2 ANQGSEA. This clonotype has ten or more counts. The target antigen is unknown. The rearrangement links TRBV29-1 to TRBJ2-2; 8 nucleotides line up with TRBD1. Sequencing was performed on non-naive T cells sorted from PBMCs, taken on the day of vaccination. The TCR originated in a man aged 45-60 years who received an inactivated influenza vaccine. This CDR3 reads CSVEKRGTGNTGELFF. The CDR3 DNA is TGCAGCGTTGAAAAAAGAGGGACAGGGAACACCGGGGAGCTGTTTTTT.